This T cell receptor beta chain appears in the sequencing data of a study of CD8+CD57+ T cells in acquired aplastic anemia. About the research overall: When averaged, DNA from sorted CD4+ and CD8+ cells came to approximately 3.2 ug.

Findings and caveats of the study: Controls did not differ significantly from patients in CD8+ Simpson's diversity.

CD8+CD57+ cell expansion had been shown by flow cytometry in patients chosen for sequencing. Therapy had not been given to patients before blood sampling. This clonotype turned up a few times. Antigen specificity is unknown. Both TCR beta VDJ combination and CDR3 sequence profiling were carried out. Genomic DNA was the template for this profiling. TCRdb reprocessed the reads via MiXCR and lists one record per CDR3 protein. The sample includes around 500,000 distinct CDR3 sequences, about a third of them seen just once. The CDR3 spans 12 residues. Germline assignment: CDR1 MNHEY and CDR2 SVGAGI. Trimming took 2 bases from V and 12 from J, leaving 13 bases between them.

The receptor comes from a human donor with aplastic anemia. Source material: sorted CD4+, CD8+, or CD8+CD57+ T cells (not recorded which) from PBMCs. V usage is TRBV6-5 and J usage is TRBJ1-2; the D is unclear. In DNA, the CDR3 is TGTGCCAGCAGTTACGTGGGTAAAAACCACACCTTC. It translates to CASSYVGKNHTF.